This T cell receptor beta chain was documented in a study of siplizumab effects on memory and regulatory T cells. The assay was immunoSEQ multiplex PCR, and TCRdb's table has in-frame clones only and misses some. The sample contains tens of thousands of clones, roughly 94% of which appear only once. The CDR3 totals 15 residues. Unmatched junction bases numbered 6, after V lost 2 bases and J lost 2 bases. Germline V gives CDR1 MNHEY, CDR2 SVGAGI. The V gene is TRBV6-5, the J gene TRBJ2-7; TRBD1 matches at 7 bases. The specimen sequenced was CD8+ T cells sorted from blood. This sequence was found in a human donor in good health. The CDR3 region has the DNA TGTGCCAGCAGTTACGTGACAGGGACGGCCTACGAGCAGTACTTC. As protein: CASSYVTGTAYEQYF.